This T cell receptor (beta chain) appears in the sequencing data of a study of tumor-infiltrating lymphocytes in primary liver carcinoma. Looking at the study overall: Patients, male and female, were 30 to 69 years old. Samples gave roughly 3.5 to 7.5 million productive TCRbeta reads, similar across tissue types.

A word on this clonotype: The junction does not match germline at one end; this may be a read error.

The CDR3 totals 15 residues. Germline V gene lookup returns CDR1 LGHNA and CDR2 YSLEER. RNA and DNA were co-extracted from about 20-30 mg of unsorted bulk tissue. Surgery removed the patients' primary liver carcinoma. A constant-region primer primed TCR beta cDNA synthesis from 500 ng of total RNA. For TCR beta, libraries were produced by three nested multiplex PCR rounds using slightly modified ARM-PCR. The two initial PCR rounds, ten to eleven cycles each, used TRBV1-TRBV30 forward and C-beta reverse primers. MiXCR, applied by TCRdb to the multiplex PCR reads, yields one record per CDR3 protein. The sample shows about 35,000 distinct CDR3 sequences, roughly 69% of them seen only once.

This receptor was identified in a man aged 35-49 years with primary liver carcinoma and hepatitis B virus infection. The chain couples TRBV4-3 to TRBJ2-3, with 8 positions matching TRBD2. The sequenced sample was liver tumor tissue from sampling region 4. The subset is: tumor region T4, right-lateral pole. The CDR3 is CASGQDLGAGDRQYF. The CDR3 nucleotides are TGCGCCAGCGGCCAAGATCTGGGAGCGGGAGATAGGCAGTATTTT.